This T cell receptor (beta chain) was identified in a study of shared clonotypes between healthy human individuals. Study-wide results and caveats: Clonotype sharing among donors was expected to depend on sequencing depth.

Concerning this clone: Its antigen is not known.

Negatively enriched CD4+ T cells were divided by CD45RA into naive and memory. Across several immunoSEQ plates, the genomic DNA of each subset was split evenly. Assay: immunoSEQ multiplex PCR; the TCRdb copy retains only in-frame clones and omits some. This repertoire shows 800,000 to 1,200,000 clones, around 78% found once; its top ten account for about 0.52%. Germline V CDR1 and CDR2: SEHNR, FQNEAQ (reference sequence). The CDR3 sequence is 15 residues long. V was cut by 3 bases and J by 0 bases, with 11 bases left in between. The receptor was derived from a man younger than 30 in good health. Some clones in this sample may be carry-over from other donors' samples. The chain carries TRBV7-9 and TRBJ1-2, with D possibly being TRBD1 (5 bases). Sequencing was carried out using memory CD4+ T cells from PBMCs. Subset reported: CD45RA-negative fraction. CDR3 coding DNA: TGTGCCAGCAGCTTGGGACGTAATCCTAACTATGGCTACACCTTC. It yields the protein CASSLGRNPNYGYTF.